These 2 T cell receptor beta chains came from one sample sequenced in a study of cytomegalovirus exposure and HLA in healthy donors. Amplification used 60 Vbeta primers and 13 Jbeta primers. Sequencing used immunoSEQ multiplex PCR; TCRdb keeps in-frame clones, though not all of them. Among 100,000 to 150,000 clones, around 73% were seen once, and the ten largest hold 11%. Sequenced input: PBMCs. These receptors were collected from a man aged 25-40 years in good health and CMV-seropositive.

The V call is TRBV19, the J call TRBJ1-5, with D maybe TRBD1 (6 bases). This CDR3 contains 16 residues. The V gene lost 2 bases and the J gene lost 6 bases, with 17 bases spanning the gap. Germline values: CDR1 LNHDA, CDR2 SQIVND (reference sequence). The CDR3 here is CASSITAGGAGQPQHF. The CDR3 nucleotides read TGTGCCAGTAGTATAACGGCCGGGGGGGCTGGTCAGCCCCAGCATTTT.

The chain has TRBV5-4 and TRBJ2-1; 13 nucleotides agree with TRBD2. With V trimmed by 4 bases and J by 9 bases, 4 bases remained unmatched. The CDR3 covers 14 residues. Germline V gene lookup returns CDR1 SGHNT and CDR2 YYREEE (reference sequence). The CDR3 loop is CASSPTSGRREQFF. The CDR3 coding sequence is TGTGCCAGCAGCCCGACTAGCGGGAGGCGTGAGCAGTTCTTC.